This TCR beta chain was captured in a study of control samples from healthy donors and cancer patients. Sequencing was performed with immunoSEQ multiplex PCR; in TCRdb, only in-frame clones are kept and a portion is missing. The sample has about 65,000 clones; 90% are singletons. The CDR3 contains 16 residues. Germline lookup yields CDR1 SGHRS and CDR2 YFSETQ. V shed 0 bases, J shed 1 base, and the junction held 3 bases outside the gene matches. The chain joins TRBV5-1 to TRBJ2-2; 7 nucleotides agree with TRBD1. This receptor was obtained from a woman aged 50 to 60 with colorectal cancer. The source material was PBMCs. CDR3 in DNA: TGCGCCAGCAGCTTGGGGGACAGAGGGAACACCGGGGAGCTGTTTTTT. Its protein product is CASSLGDRGNTGELFF.